This T cell receptor beta chain was sequenced in a study of blood T cell repertoires in COVID-19. Looking at the study overall: Both acute and convalescent COVID-19 samples were obtained from the United States, Italy and Spain. Nucleic acid was either cDNA or gDNA, and it came from T cells, B-cell-depleted T cells, or PBMCs.

Authors' analysis steps: The authors estimated nucleated cell counts from reference gene primer amplification. Profiling relied on immunoSEQ multiplex PCR, and the TCRdb table lists in-frame clones only, not all of them. V and J calls and clone size are as listed in that table; D and trimming were resolved from the DNA. The table includes thousands of clones, about 84% detected once. This CDR3 is 15 amino acids long. V lost 6 bases, J lost 1 base, and 4 bases stayed unmatched. Germline V gene sequence: CDR1 KGHSH, CDR2 LQKENI. This clonotype was sampled from a human donor in a cohort sampled during active COVID-19. This chain uses TRBV18 with TRBJ2-5, with TRBD2 matching over 11 bases. The sample consisted of peripheral blood. CDR3 sequence: CASSLGLAVQETQYF. The CDR3 coding sequence is TGTGCCAGCTCCCTGGGACTAGCGGTCCAAGAGACCCAGTACTTC.